A single sample is the source of the 8 T cell receptor beta chains below, sequenced in a study of T cell responses to AZD1222 COVID-19 vaccine. The data were produced by immunoSEQ multiplex PCR, yet TCRdb's version contains in-frame clones alone and is incomplete. The profile shows more than 110,000 clones, more than 85% of them singletons. Sequencing used peripheral blood, obtained on day 0 of AZD1222 vaccination. These receptors were taken from an adult in good health.

The chain is built from TRBV24-1 and TRBJ2-1; TRBD1 matches at 8 bases. V was clipped by 7 bases and J by 4 bases; unmatched bases: 2. Germline V gene sequence: CDR1 KGHDR, CDR2 SFDVKD. The CDR3 consists of 13 residues. The CDR3 is CATSGQGYNEQFF. The CDR3 DNA sequence: TGTGCCACCAGCGGACAGGGTTACAATGAGCAGTTCTTC.

V usage is TRBV5-8 and J usage is TRBJ1-1; TRBD1 might be the D (5 bases). Trimming took 4 bases from V and 1 from J, leaving 11 bases between them. The CDR3 consists of 14 residues. CDR1 and CDR2 from the germline V gene are SGHTS and YDEGEE. This chain's CDR3 is CASSPGLSNTEAFF. The CDR3 DNA follows: TGTGCCAGCAGCCCGGGACTGTCGAACACTGAAGCTTTCTTT. Variable domain in full (rest from reference TRBV5-8 and TRBJ1-1): EAGVTQSPTHLIKTRGQQATLRCSPISGHTSVYWYQQALGLGLQFLLWYDEGEERNRGNFPPRFSGRQFPNYSSELNVNALELEDSALYLCASSPGLSNTEAFFGQGTRLTVV.

This clone was detected a few times. The chain is built from TRBV25-1 and TRBJ2-5, with D possibly being TRBD2 (5 bases). CDR3 length equals 14 residues. V was shortened by 3 bases and J by 5 bases, with 13 bases between the two germline ends. Germline CDR1 and CDR2: MGHDK and SYGVNS. The CDR3 protein is CASSERTSLETQYF. The CDR3 DNA sequence: TGTGCCAGCAGTGAGAGGACTTCCTTGGAGACCCAGTACTTC.

The chain joins TRBV9 to TRBJ2-3, with D tentatively TRBD2 (6 bases). V lost 3 bases to trimming and J lost 4 bases, with 15 bases between them. This CDR3 spans 15 amino acids. Germline-derived CDR1 and CDR2 are SGDLS and YYNGEE. This CDR3 reads CASSEGGRLADTQYF. CDR3 bases: TGTGCCAGCAGCGAGGGAGGACGACTGGCAGATACGCAGTATTTT.

The gene calls are TRBV11-1 and TRBJ2-5; 8 bases line up with TRBD2. CDR3 length: 15 amino acids. The germline V gene has CDR1 SGHAT and CDR2 FQDESV (reference sequence). Germline trimming cut 2 bases from V and 5 bases from J; bases unmatched to any gene: 7. CDR3 amino acids: CASSLFGTSRETQYF. The CDR3 DNA reads TGTGCCAGCAGCTTATTCGGGACTAGTCGTGAGACCCAGTACTTC. Based on the CDR3 plus reference TRBV11-1 and TRBJ2-5, the full variable domain is EAEVAQSPRYKITEKSQAVAFWCDPISGHATLYWYRQILGQGPELLVQFQDESVVDDSQLPKDRFSAERLKGVDSTLKIQPAELGDSAMYLCASSLFGTSRETQYFGPGTRLLVL.

CDR3 loop: CASSKAGLSSFGTDTQYF. The CDR3 coding sequence is TGTGCCAGCAGCAAGGCAGGGCTTAGCAGTTTTGGAACAGATACGCAGTATTTT. The genes are TRBV5-4 and TRBJ2-3; D possibly corresponds to TRBD1 (5 bases). The germline gives CDR1 SGHNT, CDR2 YYREEE (reference sequence). V lost 4 bases and J 3 bases, leaving 24 bases between the germline ends. This CDR3 is 18 amino acids long.

V and J are TRBV11-3 and TRBJ1-1; D is undetermined. This CDR3 has 13 residues. Looked up from germline, CDR1 is SGHNT and CDR2 is YENEEA. Trimming removed 0 bases at V and 1 base at J, with 3 bases between. The CDR3 region is CASSLEENTEAFF. For the CDR3, the DNA is TGTGCCAGCAGCTTAGAGGAGAACACTGAAGCTTTCTTT.

The chain links TRBV20-1 to TRBJ1-1; D ambiguous. Per the germline V gene, CDR1 is DFQATT and CDR2 is SNEGSKA (reference sequence). The CDR3 loop spans 11 amino acids. V lost 5 bases and J lost 5, with 9 bases in between. The chain's CDR3 is CSAARATEAFF. CDR3 in DNA: TGCAGTGCTGCGAGGGCGACTGAAGCTTTCTTT.